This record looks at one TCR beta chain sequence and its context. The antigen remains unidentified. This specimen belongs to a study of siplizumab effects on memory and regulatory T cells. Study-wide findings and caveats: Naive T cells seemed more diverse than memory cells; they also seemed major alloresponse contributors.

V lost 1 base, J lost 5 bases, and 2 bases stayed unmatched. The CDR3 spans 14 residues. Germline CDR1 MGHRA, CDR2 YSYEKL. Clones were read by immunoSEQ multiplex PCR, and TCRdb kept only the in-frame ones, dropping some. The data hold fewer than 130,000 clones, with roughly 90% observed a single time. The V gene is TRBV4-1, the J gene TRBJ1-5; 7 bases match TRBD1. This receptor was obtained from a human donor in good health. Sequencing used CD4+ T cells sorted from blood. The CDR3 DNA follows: TGCGCCAGCAGCCAAGGACAGGGATATCAGCCCCAGCATTTT. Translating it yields CASSQGQGYQPQHF.